This TCR beta chain was identified during a study of blood T cell repertoires in COVID-19. Study context: COVID-19 samples, acute and convalescent, were from the United States, Italy and Spain. T cells, B-cell-depleted T cells, or PBMCs supplied cDNA or gDNA.

The V end lost 0 bases, the J end lost 8 bases, and 10 bases lay between the germline ends. This CDR3 comprises 13 residues. Germline CDR1 reads ENHRY; CDR2 reads SYGVKD. Under the authors' procedure: Using reference gene primer amplification, nucleated cell counts were estimated. Profiled with immunoSEQ multiplex PCR; TCRdb holds only in-frame clones, not every one. The D gene and trimming were derived from the DNA, and the V and J assignments and clone size from that table. This table holds around 150,000 clones, about three quarters found once. The sequence was obtained from a man between 70 and 80 years old with acute or convalescent COVID-19. Sequencing input: peripheral blood. The chain links TRBV10-3 to TRBJ1-2, with a tentative D call TRBD1 (6 bases). The CDR3 DNA sequence: TGTGCCATCAGTGAGTCGGGACATGACGGCTACACCTTC. Protein: CAISESGHDGYTF.